These 2 T cell receptor beta chains came from one sample sequenced in a study of blood T cell repertoires in COVID-19. Some clones are missing from TCRdb's copy, which holds only in-frame ones; the method was immunoSEQ multiplex PCR. The sample has more than 300,000 clones, more than 75% seen once; the top ten hold around 3.5%. The material sequenced was peripheral blood. The receptors come from a young woman who had recovered from COVID-19.

The chain uses TRBV2 and TRBJ2-7; 10 bases fit TRBD1. Germline trimming cut 7 bases from V and 6 bases from J; bases unmatched to any gene: 6. The germline CDR1 and CDR2 sequences are SNHLY and FYNNEI. The CDR3 length is 13 residues. This chain's CDR3 is CASKGGTGAEQYV. The DNA for the CDR3 is TGTGCCAGCAAAGGAGGGACAGGGGCCGAGCAGTACGTC.

The gene calls are TRBV27 and TRBJ2-7; maybe TRBD1 (6 bases). V lost 3 bases and J lost 1, with 10 bases in between. The germline CDR1 and CDR2 sequences are MNHEY and SMNVEV (reference sequence). This CDR3 comprises 14 residues. The CDR3 loop is CASSFQQGSYEQYV. The CDR3 nucleotides read TGTGCCAGCAGTTTCCAACAGGGTTCCTACGAGCAGTACGTC.